This TCR beta chain originates from a study of control samples from healthy donors and cancer patients. Generated by immunoSEQ multiplex PCR, the TCRdb table keeps only in-frame clones and is missing some. Of 160,000 or so clones listed, approximately 94% are singletons. V shed 4 bases and J shed 0 bases, with 16 bases lying between them. Germline V gene data show CDR1 as MDHEN and CDR2 as SYDVKM. CDR3 length: 17 residues. The sequence was collected from a man aged 60 to 69 with colorectal cancer. V and J are TRBV28 and TRBJ1-3; tentative D call: TRBD1 (6 bases). Sequencing was carried out using PBMCs. The CDR3 loop reads CASSSVMGGPSGNTIYF. In DNA, the CDR3 is TGTGCCAGCAGTTCGGTCATGGGGGGCCCCTCTGGAAACACCATATATTTT.